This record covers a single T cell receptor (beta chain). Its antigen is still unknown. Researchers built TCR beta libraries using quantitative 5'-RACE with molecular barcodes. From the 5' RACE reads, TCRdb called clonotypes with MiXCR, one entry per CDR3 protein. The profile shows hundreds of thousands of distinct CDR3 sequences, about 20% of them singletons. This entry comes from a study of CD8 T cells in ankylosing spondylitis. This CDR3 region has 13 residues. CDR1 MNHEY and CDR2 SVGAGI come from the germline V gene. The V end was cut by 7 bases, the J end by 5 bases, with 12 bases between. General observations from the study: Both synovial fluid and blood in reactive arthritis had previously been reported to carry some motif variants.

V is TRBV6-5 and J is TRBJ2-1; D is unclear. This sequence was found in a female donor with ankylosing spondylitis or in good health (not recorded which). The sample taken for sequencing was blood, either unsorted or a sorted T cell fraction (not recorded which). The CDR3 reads CASKILDDNEQFF. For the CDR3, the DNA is TGTGCCAGCAAGATACTCGATGACAATGAGCAGTTCTTC.